Below, one TCR beta chain is given with its context. Its antigen is undetermined. Every bit of the isolated RNA underwent reverse transcription, so sequencing read expressed TCRB transcripts. Measured with immunoSEQ multiplex PCR; TCRdb has only the in-frame clones, and not every one. The table includes 500,000 to 850,000 clones, over 13% detected once. The sample belongs to a study of beta chain features in type 1 diabetes. Study outcomes and limitations: Naive, central memory and Treg TCRB repertoires appeared more alike in patients than in healthy donors. All four CD4+ subsets of Type 1 diabetes patients contained TCRB CDR3s that were moderately but significantly shorter.

The germline V gene has CDR1 SQVTM and CDR2 ANQGSEA. With 5 bases removed from V and 0 bases from J, the gap between germline ends came to 7 bases. The CDR3 is 12 residues long. This rearrangement joins TRBV29-1 to TRBJ1-1; D is unresolved. Input material: naive CD4+ T cells from blood. The sequence was obtained from a man between 18 and 35 years old with type 1 diabetes. The CDR3 here is CSVYQMNTEAFF. DNA for the CDR3: TGCAGCGTTTACCAGATGAACACTGAAGCTTTCTTT.